The present TCR beta chain was sequenced within a study of CD8 T cells in ankylosing spondylitis. General study points: Blood of patients with ankylosing spondylitis appeared to be characterized by a TCR beta motif of several highly homologous variants.

Germline loops: CDR1 SGHNT, CDR2 YENEEA. The CDR3 runs 14 residues. Trimming left V 7 bases short and J 4 bases short, with 16 bases between. TCRdb passed the 5' RACE reads through MiXCR, listing each CDR3 protein once. The data hold under 850,000 distinct CDR3 sequences, with under 20% observed a single time. This clonotype was observed a few times. No antigen is known for it. The material sequenced was blood, either unsorted or a sorted T cell fraction (not recorded which). The sequence derives from a male donor with ankylosing spondylitis. This sequence joins TRBV11-3 and TRBJ1-1; no definite D call. CDR3 sequence reads: CASIARGSGTEAFF. As DNA, the CDR3 is TGTGCCAGCATCGCGCGGGGTAGCGGCACTGAAGCTTTCTTT.